Presented here are 27 T cell receptor beta chains from one specimen sequenced in a study of T cells in Graves' hyperthyroidism and ophthalmopathy. Regions amplified from RNA transcripts were the TCR beta CDR3 regions. The HTBI primer set was used in a first-round RT-PCR of the TCR CDR3. One entry per CDR3 protein, called by TCRdb with MiXCR from the multiplex PCR reads. The repertoire holds roughly 510,000 distinct CDR3 sequences, with 35% to 50% as singletons. Sequencing was carried out using peripheral blood or thyroid tissue (not recorded which). These receptors were collected from an adult woman with Graves' disease, either hyperthyroidism or ophthalmopathy (not recorded which).

The count of this clonotype is one. The chain recombines TRBV6-6 with TRBJ2-7; a possible D gene is TRBD1 (5 bases). The CDR3 is 14 amino acids. V lost 5 bases to trimming and J lost 0 bases, with 11 bases between them. CDR1 is MNHNY and CDR2 is SVGAGI in the germline V gene (reference sequence). The CDR3 DNA follows: TGTGCCAGCAGTGCCGCGGACACCTCCTACGAGCAGTACTTC. It is translated as CASSAADTSYEQYF.

The gene calls are TRBV29-1 and TRBJ2-1; 12 nucleotides align to TRBD2. This CDR3 is built from 14 residues. The ends lost 7 bases at V and 6 bases at J; junction bases unmatched: 7. Germline CDR1 reads SQVTM; CDR2 reads ANQGSEA. The DNA of the CDR3 is TGCAGCGCCCGGGCTAGCGGGAGGGCCAATGAGCAGTTCTTC. As protein: CSARASGRANEQFF.

The chain employs TRBV7-9 and TRBJ2-7; D not certain. The CDR3 loop spans 14 amino acids. The germline V and J ends were trimmed by 7 bases and 4 bases, with 17 bases remaining between them. Germline CDR1 and CDR2: SEHNR and FQNEAQ (reference sequence). The CDR3 sequence: CASNPDGWSYEQYF. The CDR3 DNA is TGTGCCAGCAACCCGGACGGATGGTCATACGAGCAGTACTTC. Variable domain in full (rest from reference TRBV7-9 and TRBJ2-7): DTGVSQNPRHKITKRGQNVTFRCDPISEHNRLYWYRQTLGQGPEFLTYFQNEAQLEKSRLLSDRFSAERPKGSFSTLEIQRTEQGDSAMYLCASNPDGWSYEQYFGPGTRLTVT.

This chain uses TRBV20-1 with TRBJ2-5; maybe TRBD1 (6 bases). Trimming shortened V by 0 bases and J by 5 bases, and 10 bases separated the two germline ends. This CDR3 has 13 residues. Germline-derived CDR1 and CDR2 are DFQATT and SNEGSKA (reference sequence). This CDR3 is CSARDNRAETQYF. CDR3 nucleotide sequence: TGCAGTGCTAGAGATAACAGGGCGGAGACCCAGTACTTC.

This chain uses TRBV30 with TRBJ2-2; no definite D call. Trimming removed 5 bases at V and 2 bases at J, with 3 bases between. Germline CDR1 and CDR2: GTSNPN and SVGIG (reference sequence). The CDR3 is 11 amino acids. In nucleotides, the CDR3 is TGTGCCTGGGCTAACACCGGGGAGCTGTTTTTT. Its translation: CAWANTGELFF.

This clonotype was recorded many times. J is TRBJ1-3 and V is TRBV15; 8 bases agree with TRBD1. This CDR3 region has 17 residues. The V and J ends lost 5 bases and 2 bases, in that order; junction bases with no gene match: 11. CDR1 is LNHNV and CDR2 is YYDKDF in the germline V gene (reference sequence). The CDR3 loop is CATSERGQVPAGNTIYF. As DNA, the CDR3 is TGTGCCACCAGCGAACGGGGACAGGTTCCGGCTGGAAACACCATATATTTT.

This clonotype was seen repeatedly, ten times or more. The gene calls are TRBV20-1 and TRBJ2-7; D remains ambiguous. This CDR3 has 13 amino acids. V was pared by 6 bases and J by 3 bases, with 15 bases between. Germline V gene sequence: CDR1 DFQATT, CDR2 SNEGSKA (reference sequence). The CDR3: CSAIFLRLYEQYF. The CDR3 bases are TGCAGTGCCATATTCCTACGCCTCTACGAGCAGTACTTC.

The chain employs TRBV7-2 and TRBJ2-5; D is ambiguous. The CDR3 has 13 residues. Trimming left V 5 bases short and J 2 bases short, with 9 bases between. Per germline, CDR1 SGHTA and CDR2 FQGNSA. The CDR3 loop is CASSPMSQETQYF. The CDR3 coding sequence is TGTGCCAGCAGCCCGATGTCTCAAGAGACCCAGTACTTC.

In this sample, this clonotype turned up many times. This CDR3 is CASSDVDRRDNYGYTF. CDR3 DNA sequence: TGTGCCAGCAGTGATGTAGACAGGAGAGACAACTATGGCTACACCTTC. This chain links TRBV6-1 with TRBJ1-2; tentative D call: TRBD1 (6 bases). V lost 3 bases, J lost 2 bases, and 16 bases lay in between. The length of the CDR3 is 16 residues. Germline loops: CDR1 MNHNS, CDR2 SASEGT.

This clonotype showed up just a few times. V usage is TRBV4-1 and J usage is TRBJ2-6; 11 nucleotides match TRBD1. This CDR3 contains 17 residues. V lost 2 bases, J lost 2 bases, and 2 bases stayed unmatched. Germline loops: CDR1 MGHRA, CDR2 YSYEKL. This CDR3 reads CASSQPGQGAGANVLTF. DNA of the CDR3: TGCGCCAGCAGCCAACCGGGACAGGGGGCTGGGGCCAACGTCCTGACTTTC.

A note on this clonotype: One base away lies a much larger clone, so this may be a sequencing read error. This chain joins TRBV7-2 and TRBJ1-5, with 9 bases fitting TRBD1. The germline V gene encodes CDR1 SGHTA and CDR2 FQGNSA. V trimming: 6 bases; J trimming: 6 bases; junction bases outside the gene matches: 6. The CDR3 has 14 residues. This chain's CDR3 is CTSSPNRGRQPQHF. Here the CDR3 DNA reads TGTACCAGCAGTCCAAACAGGGGGCGTCAGCCCCAGCATTTT.

This clonotype was picked up many times. This chain uses TRBV29-1 with TRBJ1-4; TRBD1 aligns across 8 bases. The CDR3 contains 17 residues. Germline V gene data show CDR1 as SQVTM and CDR2 as ANQGSEA. Unmatched junction bases numbered 18, after V lost 4 bases and J lost 8 bases. The DNA of the CDR3 is TGCAGCGTTGGGGCCCACACCTCAGGGGGCACAGTGGAAAAACTGTTTTTT. It specifies CSVGAHTSGGTVEKLFF.

This clonotype was recorded many times. This may be a read error, as it is one base from a much larger clone. This rearrangement joins TRBV10-3 to TRBJ1-5; D not resolved. V was pared by 0 bases and J by 4 bases, with 19 bases between. The CDR3 runs 18 residues. CDR1 and CDR2 from the germline V gene are ENHRY and SYGVKD. CDR3 coding DNA: TGTGCCATCAGTGAGTCTTTAGGGAGAGAAAGGAAGAATCAGCCCCAGCATTTT. Encoded protein: CAISESLGRERKNQPQHF.

The chain employs TRBV20-1 and TRBJ2-7; D is unresolved. This CDR3 contains 11 residues. The germline CDR1 and CDR2 sequences are DFQATT and SNEGSKA (reference sequence). Trimming took 8 bases from V and 4 from J, leaving 12 bases between them. The CDR3 sequence is CSPKRGYEQYF. CDR3 nucleotides: TGCAGTCCGAAGCGAGGATACGAGCAGTACTTC.

The genes are TRBV10-3 and TRBJ1-6; no clear D gene. The CDR3 covers 17 residues. Deletions cut 2 bases from V and 0 bases from J, with 11 bases between. Germline CDR1 reads ENHRY; CDR2 reads SYGVKD. The CDR3 bases are TGTGCCATCAGTGAGAGCCCGGACGGCTCCTATAATTCACCCCTCCACTTT. Protein: CAISESPDGSYNSPLHF.

V usage is TRBV10-3 and J usage is TRBJ2-2, with D possibly matching TRBD1 (6 bases). Trimming left V 7 bases short and J 3 bases short, with 18 bases between. Germline V CDR1 and CDR2: ENHRY, SYGVKD. CDR3 length: 16 amino acids. The CDR3 sequence is CAINPRRDTHTGELFF. The CDR3 region has the DNA TGTGCCATCAATCCCCGACGGGACACCCACACCGGGGAGCTGTTTTTT.

As to this clonotype: Possible read error: a much larger clone is one base away. The rearrangement links TRBV5-1 to TRBJ1-1; TRBD1 is a possible D gene (6 bases). Germline CDR1 and CDR2: SGHRS and YFSETQ. The CDR3 spans 15 residues. The CDR3: CASSFKISGDTEDFF. The CDR3 DNA reads TGCGCCAGCAGCTTCAAAATTTCCGGGGACACTGAAGATTTCTTT.

The J gene is TRBJ2-5, the V gene TRBV7-3, with 7 bases that match TRBD2. J was trimmed by 5 bases and V by 5 bases; bases with no gene match: 8. This CDR3 contains 14 residues. From germline, CDR1 is SGHTA and CDR2 FQGTGA. The DNA of the CDR3 is TGTGCCAGCAGCCAGGATAGCGGGTCCGAGACCCAGTACTTC. Encoded protein: CASSQDSGSETQYF.

This clonotype has a single count. CDR3: CASRSIAGVDGEQYF. CDR3 bases: TGTGCCAGCAGGTCTATAGCGGGAGTTGATGGCGAGCAGTACTTC. V is TRBV7-9 and J is TRBJ2-7; TRBD2 matches 9 bases. Losses at the gene ends were 6 bases for V and 6 bases for J; bases not matched to a gene: 12. This CDR3 region has 15 residues. Germline-derived CDR1 and CDR2 are SEHNR and FQNEAQ (reference sequence).

This clonotype has more than one count but fewer than ten. V usage is TRBV7-9 and J usage is TRBJ2-7; no clear D gene. Per germline, CDR1 SEHNR and CDR2 FQNEAQ (reference sequence). The germline V and J ends were trimmed by 6 bases and 2 bases, with 11 bases remaining between them. The CDR3 is made up of 13 amino acids. The CDR3 coding sequence is TGTGCCAGCAGTTTGGTGGCCCCCTACGAGCAGTACTTC. This sequence encodes CASSLVAPYEQYF.

This clonotype has only a few counts. CDR3 in DNA: TGTGCCAGCAGGCGGGGATTGGGCTACACCTTC. Its protein product is CASRRGLGYTF. The chain joins TRBV6-1 to TRBJ1-2; D is unclear. The CDR3 is 11 amino acids. Germline V gene data show CDR1 as MNHNS and CDR2 as SASEGT. The V end was cut by 6 bases, the J end by 8 bases, with 10 bases between.

In the case of this clonotype: One base away lies a much larger clone, so this may be a sequencing read error. The chain has TRBV7-9 and TRBJ1-1, with D possibly being TRBD1 (5 bases). V gave up 5 bases and J gave up 4 bases, with 17 bases separating them. Germline CDR1 SEHNR, CDR2 FQNEAQ (reference sequence). The CDR3 covers 15 residues. The CDR3 DNA follows: TGTGCCAGCAGCCTTACAGGCGGGGGGGGCACTGAAGCTTTCTTT. As protein: CASSLTGGGGTEAFF.

The table lists this clonotype with many counts. The CDR3 reads CAISLKQTGVYGYTF. The CDR3 DNA is TGTGCCATCAGTTTAAAGCAGACAGGGGTCTATGGCTACACCTTC. J is TRBJ1-2 and V is TRBV10-3; 8 bases map to TRBD1. From germline, CDR1 is ENHRY and CDR2 SYGVKD. With V trimmed by 5 bases and J by 4 bases, 9 bases remained unmatched. The CDR3 length is 15 residues.

This clonotype was counted at least ten times. V usage is TRBV20-1 and J usage is TRBJ1-5, with D unclear. CDR3 size: 13 residues. Germline V lookup: CDR1 DFQATT, CDR2 SNEGSKA (reference sequence). Trimming took 2 bases from V and 7 from J, leaving 12 bases between them. CDR3 in amino acids: CSARQDLGQPQHF. CDR3 coding DNA: TGCAGTGCTAGACAGGACCTTGGGCAGCCCCAGCATTTT.

This clonotype appeared a few times. V and J are TRBV7-2 and TRBJ1-2, with 8 positions matching TRBD1. CDR1 and CDR2 from the germline V gene are SGHTA and FQGNSA. The CDR3 length is 17 residues. With 8 bases clipped from V and 4 bases from J, the junction kept 18 bases outside the gene matches. This CDR3 reads CASRQRGEGQAPYGYTF. The CDR3 DNA reads as TGTGCCAGCCGGCAGCGGGGAGAGGGACAGGCCCCCTATGGCTACACCTTC.

This rearrangement joins TRBV6-1 to TRBJ2-7; perhaps TRBD2 as D (5 bases). The germline V gene encodes CDR1 MNHNS and CDR2 SASEGT. The CDR3 is 13 amino acids. V was cut by 6 bases and J by 7 bases, with 16 bases left in between. This CDR3 reads CASSRPGRGEQYF. The CDR3, as DNA: TGTGCCAGCAGCCGCCCCGGTCGCGGGGAGCAGTACTTC.

This clonotype has more than one count but fewer than ten. CDR3 nucleotides: TGTGCCATCAGTGCGAGCGGAAGCACAGATACGCAGTATTTT. As protein: CAISASGSTDTQYF. This chain connects TRBV10-3 to TRBJ2-3, with D tentatively TRBD2 (5 bases). Germline V gene sequence: CDR1 ENHRY, CDR2 SYGVKD. This CDR3 spans 14 amino acids. The V and J ends lost 4 bases and 0 bases respectively, with 8 bases between them.